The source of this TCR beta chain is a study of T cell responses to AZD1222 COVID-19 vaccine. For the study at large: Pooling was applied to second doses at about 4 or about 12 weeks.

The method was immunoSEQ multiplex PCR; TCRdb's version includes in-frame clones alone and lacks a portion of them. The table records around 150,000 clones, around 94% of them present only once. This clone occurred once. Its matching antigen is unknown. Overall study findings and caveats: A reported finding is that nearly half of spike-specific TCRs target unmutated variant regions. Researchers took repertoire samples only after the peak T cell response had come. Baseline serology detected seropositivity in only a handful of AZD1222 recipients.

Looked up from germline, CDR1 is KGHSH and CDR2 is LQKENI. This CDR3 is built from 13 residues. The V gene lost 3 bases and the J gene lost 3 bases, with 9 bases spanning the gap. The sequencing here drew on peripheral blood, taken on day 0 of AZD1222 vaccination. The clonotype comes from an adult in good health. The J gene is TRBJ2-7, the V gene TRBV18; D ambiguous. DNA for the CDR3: TGTGCCAGCTCACCCACCGAAAGCTACGAGCAGTACGTC. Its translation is CASSPTESYEQYV.